The 8 T cell receptor beta chains below all came from one sample that was sequenced in a study of shared clonotypes between healthy human individuals. Some clones are missing from TCRdb's copy, which holds only in-frame ones; the method was immunoSEQ multiplex PCR. The sample carries about 2.4 million clones, roughly 93% recorded once. Sequenced sample: naive CD4+ T cells from PBMCs. Sample subset: CD45RA+ positively selected. The source of these receptors is a man younger than 35 in good health. Some clones in this sample may be carry-over from other donors' samples.

Points on this clone: Within the sample, other DNA sequences also encode this same CDR3. The chain has TRBV5-4 and TRBJ2-1; possibly TRBD1 for D (5 bases). V was trimmed by 2 bases and J by 0 bases, leaving 9 bases between them. The CDR3 has 15 amino acids. The germline V gene has CDR1 SGHNT and CDR2 YYREEE (reference sequence). The CDR3 is CASSLGASSYNEQFF. In nucleotides, the CDR3 is TGTGCCAGCAGCTTAGGGGCTTCCTCCTACAATGAGCAGTTCTTC.

Here the CDR3 reads CASLGTGELFF. The CDR3 DNA reads TGTGCCAGCCTTGGAACCGGGGAGCTGTTTTTT. The gene calls are TRBV21-1 and TRBJ2-2. TRBV21-1 is assigned pseudogene status. CDR3 size: 11 residues.

The chain uses TRBV19 and TRBJ2-5, with TRBD2 as a possible D gene (6 bases). V lost 8 bases and J lost 5, with 9 bases in between. The germline gives CDR1 LNHDA, CDR2 SQIVND (reference sequence). This CDR3 is 11 amino acids long. The CDR3 region has the DNA TGTGCCAGTGGAGGGAGGGAGACCCAGTACTTC. Its translation: CASGGRETQYF.

The genes are TRBV28 and TRBJ1-1, with 7 bases fitting TRBD1. The CDR3 loop spans 16 amino acids. CDR1 and CDR2 from the germline V gene are MDHEN and SYDVKM. With 6 bases clipped from V and 5 bases from J, the junction kept 15 bases outside the gene matches. The CDR3 nucleotides are TGTGCCAGCAGCCCCTCCGGGCCGGGACAGTGGACTGAAGCTTTCTTT. Amino acid sequence: CASSPSGPGQWTEAFF.

V is TRBV28 and J is TRBJ1-5; a possible D gene is TRBD1 (5 bases). Germline CDR1 is MDHEN and CDR2 is SYDVKM. This CDR3 is 16 amino acids long. Between the trimmed V and J ends, which lost 4 bases and 2 bases, there was a span of 15 bases. CDR3 sequence reads: CASSSPWGGGNQPQHF. The CDR3 bases are TGTGCCAGCAGTTCCCCCTGGGGAGGGGGCAATCAGCCCCAGCATTTT.

J is TRBJ1-5 and V is TRBV19; weak D call: TRBD1 (5 bases). V was shortened by 6 bases and J by 6 bases, with 15 bases between the two germline ends. CDR1 is LNHDA and CDR2 is SQIVND in the germline V gene (reference sequence). The CDR3 is 14 residues long. The CDR3 nucleotides read TGTGCCAGTAGCTTAGGGGCAGGGACTCAGCCCCAGCATTTT. Translating gives CASSLGAGTQPQHF.

The J gene is TRBJ1-2, the V gene TRBV14; no definite D call. V gave up 1 base and J gave up 7 bases, with 10 bases separating them. Germline CDR1 reads SGHDN; CDR2 reads FVKESK. The CDR3 is 13 amino acids. CDR3 sequence: CASSQGPGSGYTF. The CDR3 nucleotides are TGTGCCAGCAGCCAAGGTCCAGGTAGTGGCTACACCTTC.

V is TRBV7-9 and J is TRBJ2-3, with 7 bases fitting TRBD2. Losses at the gene ends were 8 bases for V and 6 bases for J; bases not matched to a gene: 17. The CDR3 runs 16 residues. Germline assignment: CDR1 SEHNR and CDR2 FQNEAQ (reference sequence). The CDR3 nucleotides are TGTGCCAGCCGCCCGGGGACTATCGGATTCGGGGATACGCAGTATTTT. Translation: CASRPGTIGFGDTQYF.